This T cell receptor (beta chain) originates from a study of blood T cell repertoires in COVID-19. Study as a whole: Acute and convalescent COVID-19 specimens originated in the United States, Italy and Spain. The cDNA or gDNA used as material had been derived from T cells, B-cell-depleted T cells, or PBMCs.

As handled by the study authors: Scientists estimated how many nucleated cells there were by amplifying reference gene primers. Generated by immunoSEQ multiplex PCR, the TCRdb table keeps only in-frame clones and is missing some. V and J calls and clone size are copied from that table; D and trimming were computed from the DNA. This sample has more than 400,000 clones, with 80% to 90% found just once. Germline V gene data show CDR1 as ENHRY and CDR2 as SYGVKD. The CDR3 is 15 amino acids. V shed 6 bases and J 4 bases; nucleotides not matched to a gene: 8. The rearrangement links TRBV10-3 to TRBJ2-2; 7 bases are a match to TRBD2. This TCR was sampled from a human donor in a cohort sampled during active COVID-19. The material sequenced was peripheral blood. The CDR3 here is CAIRISGQVTGELFF. DNA of the CDR3: TGTGCCATCAGGATTAGCGGGCAAGTCACCGGGGAGCTGTTTTTT.